A single sample is the source of the 18 T cell receptor beta chains below, sequenced in a study of radiotherapy plus CTLA-4 blockade in lung cancer. The assay was immunoSEQ multiplex PCR, and TCRdb's table has in-frame clones only and misses some. The sample consists of about 51,000 clones, approximately 80% of them appearing once. This material consisted of peripheral blood, taken from a patient treated with radiotherapy plus ipilimumab. The receptors were gathered from a human donor with non-small cell lung cancer whose response to radiotherapy plus ipilimumab could not be evaluated.

This chain joins TRBV27 and TRBJ2-7; a weak D match, TRBD1 (5 bases). V was clipped by 3 bases and J by 0 bases, with 12 bases between them. The CDR3 has 15 residues. Germline V gene lookup returns CDR1 MNHEY and CDR2 SMNVEV (reference sequence). The CDR3 here is CASSLKGPSSYEQYF. The CDR3 DNA sequence: TGTGCCAGCAGTTTGAAGGGGCCCTCCTCCTACGAGCAGTACTTC.

As for this clone: Other DNA sequences within the sample encode an identical CDR3. The chain uses TRBV6-5 and TRBJ2-7, with 7 bases aligning to TRBD1. V lost 4 bases, J lost 1 base, and 7 bases stayed unmatched. The CDR3 runs 15 residues. Germline V gene sequence: CDR1 MNHEY, CDR2 SVGAGI. The chain's CDR3 is CASSSPGQTSYEQYF. CDR3 DNA: TGTGCCAGCAGTTCCCCGGGACAGACGTCCTACGAGCAGTACTTC.

The chain carries TRBV25-1 and TRBJ1-1; no firm D call. Germline-derived CDR1 and CDR2 are MGHDK and SYGVNS. This CDR3 spans 14 amino acids. Trimming removed 7 bases at V and 7 bases at J, with 19 bases between. The chain's CDR3 is CASTTKEGGFEAFF. The DNA of the CDR3 is TGTGCCAGCACCACCAAGGAGGGCGGTTTTGAAGCTTTCTTT.

The chain carries TRBV4-1 and TRBJ1-2, with D possibly TRBD1 on 6 matching bases. Trimming removed 0 bases at V and 6 bases at J, with 17 bases between. CDR3 length: 16 residues. Per germline, CDR1 MGHRA and CDR2 YSYEKL. CDR3 loop: CASSQDHTQGSHGYTF. CDR3 DNA: TGCGCCAGCAGCCAAGACCACACACAGGGATCCCATGGCTACACCTTC.

V and J are TRBV19 and TRBJ1-6, with D perhaps TRBD1 (6 bases). Germline CDR1 is LNHDA and CDR2 is SQIVND (reference sequence). V gave up 2 bases and J gave up 0 bases, with 17 bases separating them. CDR3 length: 19 amino acids. Here the CDR3 reads CASSIKIRSDSSYNSPLHF. For the CDR3, the DNA is TGTGCCAGTAGTATAAAAATAAGGTCGGACAGCTCCTATAATTCACCCCTCCACTTT.

This clone showed up just a few times. J is TRBJ2-1 and V is TRBV7-2; 11 nucleotides align to TRBD2. CDR1 is SGHTA, CDR2 FQGNSA, per germline. The CDR3 has 18 amino acids. After removal of 1 base from V and 2 bases from J, the junction contained 7 bases not matched to a gene. The DNA of the CDR3 is TGTGCCAGCAGCTTAGACGAGAGACTAGCGGGACCCTACAATGAGCAGTTCTTC. This translates into CASSLDERLAGPYNEQFF.

The V gene is TRBV7-2, the J gene TRBJ2-3; the D is unclear. The CDR3 is 15 amino acids. Trimming removed 4 bases at V and 3 bases at J, with 14 bases between. The germline gives CDR1 SGHTA, CDR2 FQGNSA. The CDR3 DNA reads TGTGCCAGCAGCTCCAACCTGAGGCGGACAGATACGCAGTATTTT. The encoded protein is CASSSNLRRTDTQYF.

The chain employs TRBV6-5 and TRBJ1-1; D gene ambiguous. Germline V gene data show CDR1 as MNHEY and CDR2 as SVGAGI. The CDR3 length is 14 residues. V lost 6 bases to trimming and J lost 0 bases, with 11 bases between them. CDR3 coding DNA: TGTGCCAGCAGCCGCGTTCAGGTGAACACTGAAGCTTTCTTT. Amino acids: CASSRVQVNTEAFF.

This clone was picked up a small number of times. J is TRBJ1-5 and V is TRBV28; TRBD1 matches at 8 bases. The V segment lost 2 bases and the J segment 4 bases; nucleotides outside the gene matches: 1. CDR3 length equals 14 residues. The germline CDR1 and CDR2 sequences are MDHEN and SYDVKM. The CDR3 spells CASSLRQGNQPQHF. The CDR3 DNA is TGTGCCAGCAGTTTAAGACAGGGGAATCAGCCCCAGCATTTT. Supplemented by reference TRBV28 and TRBJ1-5, the full variable domain reads DVKVTQSSRYLVKRTGEKVFLECVQDMDHENMFWYRQDPGLGLRLIYFSYDVKMKEKGDIPEGYSVSREKKERFSLILESASTNQTSMYLCASSLRQGNQPQHFGDGTRLSIL.

J is TRBJ2-3 and V is TRBV9, with 9 positions matching TRBD2. The V gene's germline CDR1 is SGDLS and CDR2 YYNGEE. This CDR3 spans 16 amino acids. The junction had 3 bases not matched to a gene; V was cut back by 0 bases and J by 1 base. The CDR3 DNA sequence: TGTGCCAGCAGCGTAGTGGTAGCGGGGGGCACAGATACGCAGTATTTT. Its translation is CASSVVVAGGTDTQYF. The whole variable domain, remainder taken from reference TRBV9 and TRBJ2-3, is DSGVTQTPKHLITATGQRVTLRCSPRSGDLSVYWYQQSLDQGLQFLIQYYNGEERAKGNILERFSAQQFPDLHSELNLSSLELGDSALYFCASSVVVAGGTDTQYFGPGTRLTVL.

This chain connects TRBV6-1 to TRBJ1-3, with D hard to call. The CDR3 runs 15 residues. CDR1 and CDR2 from the germline V gene are MNHNS and SASEGT. V lost 4 bases, J lost 4 bases, and 14 bases lay in between. CDR3 sequence: CASSGRVAGGNTIYF. The CDR3 coding sequence is TGTGCCAGCAGTGGTCGGGTTGCCGGGGGAAACACCATATATTTT.

This clone was seen a handful of times. Here the CDR3 reads CASRPLDRDLYEQYF. DNA of the CDR3: TGTGCCAGCAGACCCTTGGACAGGGATCTTTACGAGCAGTACTTC. The chain couples TRBV7-9 to TRBJ2-7; 8 nucleotides match TRBD1. CDR1 SEHNR and CDR2 FQNEAQ come from the germline V gene (reference sequence). Trimming took 6 bases from V and 4 from J; bases not matched to a gene: 11. The CDR3 has 15 residues.

The gene calls are TRBV7-2 and TRBJ2-2; 9 nucleotides line up with TRBD1. Germline V CDR1 and CDR2: SGHTA, FQGNSA. CDR3 length equals 15 residues. J gave up 4 bases and V 5 bases, and 5 bases lay outside the gene matches. As DNA, the CDR3 is TGTGCCAGCAGCCCGGACAGGGGTGGCACCGGGGAGCTGTTTTTT. It is translated as CASSPDRGGTGELFF.

This clone was seen just once. The rearrangement uses TRBV30 and TRBJ2-5; 8 nucleotides agree with TRBD1. The DNA matches TRBJ2-7 better at its end, which makes the J call doubtful. There are 12 residues in the CDR3. Looked up from germline, CDR1 is GTSNPN and CDR2 is SVGIG (reference sequence). In nucleotides, the CDR3 is TGTGCCTGGAACAGGGGGTCCCACGAGCAGTACTTC. Amino acids: CAWNRGSHEQYF.

V is TRBV7-2 and J is TRBJ1-2, with a weak D call TRBD1 (5 bases). The CDR3 is made up of 15 amino acids. Germline CDR1 is SGHTA and CDR2 is FQGNSA. V was trimmed by 6 bases and J by 4 bases, leaving 18 bases between them. In DNA form, the CDR3 reads TGTGCCAGCAGATATTCCACAGTTACAGGCTATGGCTACACCTTC. It encodes CASRYSTVTGYGYTF.

The chain combines TRBV5-4 with TRBJ2-3; 8 bases are a match to TRBD2. The V gene end was trimmed by 2 bases and the J gene end by 1 base; junction bases not matched to a gene: 0. Germline V gives CDR1 SGHNT, CDR2 YYREEE (reference sequence). CDR3 length: 14 residues. This chain's CDR3 is CASSFGGGTDTQYF. DNA for the CDR3: TGTGCCAGCAGCTTCGGGGGGGGCACAGATACGCAGTATTTT.

This chain links TRBV27 with TRBJ2-7, with a tentative D call TRBD2 (7 bases). The germline V gene has CDR1 MNHEY and CDR2 SMNVEV (reference sequence). This CDR3 spans 12 amino acids. Trimming shortened V by 6 bases and J by 10 bases, and 16 bases separated the two germline ends. CDR3 protein: CASRGGARSQYF. CDR3 DNA sequence: TGTGCCAGCAGGGGGGGGGCGAGGAGTCAGTACTTC.

The chain recombines TRBV16 with TRBJ2-5; 13 nucleotides line up with TRBD2. J was trimmed by 4 bases and V by 0 bases; bases with no gene match: 2. The length of the CDR3 is 16 residues. The germline V gene encodes CDR1 KGHSY and CDR2 FQNENV. CDR3 DNA sequence: TGTGCCAGCAGCCAATCACTAGCGGGAGGGAGAGAGACCCAGTACTTC. Translated, it gives CASSQSLAGGRETQYF.